This T cell receptor (beta chain) was observed in a study of cytomegalovirus exposure and HLA in healthy donors. Study details: The approximately 120 validation repertoires used the same platform as the 550 to 850 first-cohort repertoires (as reported by a later analysis).

Study-wide results and limits: The study flagged about 160 TCR beta chains as cytomegalovirus-associated. Reportedly, cytomegalovirus status was diagnosed with high sensitivity and specificity. A few CMV-associated chains were confirmed in vitro to be specific for CMV antigens.

Here immunoSEQ multiplex PCR was the method, and the copy in TCRdb shows in-frame clones only, minus some. The sample consists of some 90,000 clones, roughly 96% of them appearing once. On this clone: No antigen is known for it.

The sample consisted of PBMCs. This sequence originates from a man younger than 30 in good health and CMV-seronegative.

CDR3 in amino acids: CASSRAGTYQETQYF. The CDR3, as DNA: TGTGCCAGTAGTAGGGCGGGGACTTACCAAGAGACCCAGTACTTC. The rearrangement joins TRBV19 to TRBJ2-5; TRBD2 is a possible D gene (6 bases). Trimming took off 4 bases at V and 0 bases at J, with 12 bases between the two ends. The CDR3 runs to 15 residues. Germline V gene sequence: CDR1 LNHDA, CDR2 SQIVND (reference sequence).